The source of this T cell receptor beta chain is a study of blood T cell repertoires in COVID-19. Germline loops: CDR1 SGHRS, CDR2 YFSETQ. V lost 1 base and J lost 2; bases outside the gene matches: 13. This CDR3 contains 18 residues. In the original workflow: Using reference gene primer amplification, nucleated cell counts were estimated. The repertoire was sequenced with immunoSEQ multiplex PCR; TCRdb's copy has only in-frame clones and lacks some. V and J calls and clone size are those listed in that table; D and trimming were worked out from the DNA. The table has approximately 170,000 clones, 81% seen once.

The source material was peripheral blood. The receptor comes from a man aged 55 to 70 with active or convalescent COVID-19. The chain links TRBV5-1 to TRBJ2-5; 8 bases map to TRBD2. CDR3 sequence (DNA): TGCGCCAGCAGCTTGTGGGGTCCGGGGCGGGGGGAACAAGAGACCCAGTACTTC. It codes for CASSLWGPGRGEQETQYF.